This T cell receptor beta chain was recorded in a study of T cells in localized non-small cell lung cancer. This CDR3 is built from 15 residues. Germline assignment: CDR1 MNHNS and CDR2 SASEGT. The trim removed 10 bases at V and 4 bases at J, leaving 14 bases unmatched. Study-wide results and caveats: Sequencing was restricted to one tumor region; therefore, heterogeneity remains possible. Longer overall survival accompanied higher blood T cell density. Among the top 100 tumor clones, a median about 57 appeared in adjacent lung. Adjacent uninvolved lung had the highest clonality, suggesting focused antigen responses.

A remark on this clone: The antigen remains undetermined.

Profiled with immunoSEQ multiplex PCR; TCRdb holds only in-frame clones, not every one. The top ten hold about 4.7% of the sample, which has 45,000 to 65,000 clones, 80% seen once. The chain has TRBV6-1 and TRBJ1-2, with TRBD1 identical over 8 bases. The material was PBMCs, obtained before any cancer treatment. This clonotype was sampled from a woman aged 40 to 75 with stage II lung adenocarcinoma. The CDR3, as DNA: TGTGCCACGGACGGTCAGGCAGGGGGCGTCTATGGCTACACCTTC. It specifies CATDGQAGGVYGYTF.